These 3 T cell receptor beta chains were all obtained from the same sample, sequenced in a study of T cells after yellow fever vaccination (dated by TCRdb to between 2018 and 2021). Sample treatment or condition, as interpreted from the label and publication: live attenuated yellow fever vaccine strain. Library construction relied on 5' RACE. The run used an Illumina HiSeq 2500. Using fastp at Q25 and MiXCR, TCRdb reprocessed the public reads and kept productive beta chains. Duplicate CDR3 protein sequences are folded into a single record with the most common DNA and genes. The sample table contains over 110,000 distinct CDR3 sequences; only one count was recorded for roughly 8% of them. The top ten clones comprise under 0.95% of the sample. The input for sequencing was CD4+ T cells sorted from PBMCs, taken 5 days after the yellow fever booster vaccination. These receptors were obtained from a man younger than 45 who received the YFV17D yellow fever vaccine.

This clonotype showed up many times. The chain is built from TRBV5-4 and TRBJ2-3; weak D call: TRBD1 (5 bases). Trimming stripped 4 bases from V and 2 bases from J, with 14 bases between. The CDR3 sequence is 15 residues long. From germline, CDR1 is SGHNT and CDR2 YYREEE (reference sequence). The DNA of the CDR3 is TGTGCCAGCAGCCTTGAAGTAGGGGCCACAGATACGCAGTATTTT. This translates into CASSLEVGATDTQYF.

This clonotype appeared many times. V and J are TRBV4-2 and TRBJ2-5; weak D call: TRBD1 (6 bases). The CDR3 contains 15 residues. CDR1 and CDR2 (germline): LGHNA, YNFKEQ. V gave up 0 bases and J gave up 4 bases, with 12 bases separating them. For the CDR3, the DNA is TGTGCCAGCAGCCAAGATCAGGGGCGTTCAGAGACCCAGTACTTC. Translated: CASSQDQGRSETQYF.

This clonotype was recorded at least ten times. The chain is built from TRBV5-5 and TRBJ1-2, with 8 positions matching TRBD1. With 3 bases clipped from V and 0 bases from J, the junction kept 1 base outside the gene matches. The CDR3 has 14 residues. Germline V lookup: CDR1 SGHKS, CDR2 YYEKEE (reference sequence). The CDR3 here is CASSWGQANYGYTF. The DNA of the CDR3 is TGTGCCAGCAGCTGGGGACAGGCTAACTATGGCTACACCTTC. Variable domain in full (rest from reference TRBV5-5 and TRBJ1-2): DAGVTQSPTHLIKTRGQQVTLRCSPISGHKSVSWYQQVLGQGPQFIFQYYEKEERGRGNFPDRFSARQFPNYSSELNVNALLLGDSALYLCASSWGQANYGYTFGSGTRLTVV.